What follows describes a single T cell receptor (beta chain). The CDR3 extends over 15 amino acids. Per germline, CDR1 SNHLY and CDR2 FYNNEI. Trimming left V 5 bases short and J 0 bases short, with 11 bases between. Generated by immunoSEQ multiplex PCR, the TCRdb table keeps only in-frame clones and is missing some. The sample yields fewer than 90,000 clones, over 85% seen once. The data belong to a study of T cell changes during pregnancy in multiple sclerosis. Sequenced here: peripheral blood, sampled in the first trimester of pregnancy. The clonotype was recovered from a female donor with multiple sclerosis, enrolled in a pregnancy study. The chain combines TRBV2 with TRBJ2-1; no definite D call. The CDR3 here is CASSRDLSSYNEQFF. The CDR3 DNA follows: TGTGCCAGCAGTAGAGACTTGAGCTCCTACAATGAGCAGTTCTTC.